This T cell receptor (beta chain) came from a study of blood T cell repertoires in COVID-19. Overall study: From the United States, Italy and Spain came samples of acute and convalescent COVID-19. The analysed material was cDNA or gDNA that came from T cells, B-cell-depleted T cells, or PBMCs.

In the original analysis: Estimated nucleated cell counts came from reference gene primer amplification. TCRdb's table, derived via immunoSEQ multiplex PCR, lists solely in-frame clones and lacks some. The V and J calls and the clone size are those of that table, but D and trimming were determined from the DNA. The data show about 260,000 clones, about 81% seen once. Those enrolled, adults aged roughly 18 to 89 years, came from 20 to 25 US areas. Sequenced: PBMCs or T cells enriched from blood (not recorded which). The TCR was taken from a young man with acute COVID-19.

The CDR3 spells CATSDPSGATDTQYF. As DNA, the CDR3 is TGTGCCACCAGTGACCCCTCTGGAGCCACAGATACGCAGTATTTT. This rearrangement joins TRBV24-1 to TRBJ2-3; D call uncertain. The V and J ends lost 4 bases and 2 bases respectively, with 12 bases between them. The germline gives CDR1 KGHDR, CDR2 SFDVKD. The CDR3 has 15 amino acids.